A single T cell receptor (beta chain) is shown here with its context. The data are from a study of T cell changes during pregnancy in multiple sclerosis. This CDR3 region has 12 residues. With V trimmed by 5 bases and J by 11 bases, 11 bases remained unmatched. Germline CDR1 is GTSNPN and CDR2 is SVGIG (reference sequence). The repertoire was sequenced with immunoSEQ multiplex PCR; TCRdb's copy has only in-frame clones and lacks some. The sample gives around 68,000 clones, 90% of which show up once; 1.5% is in the top ten. The V and J genes are TRBV30 and TRBJ1-1, with TRBD1 matching 7 bases. This receptor was taken from a female donor with multiple sclerosis, enrolled in a pregnancy study. The starting material was peripheral blood, obtained in the third trimester of pregnancy. The CDR3 nucleotides read TGTGCCTGGGATGAACAGGGGTTGGCCGCTTTCTTT. Its translation is CAWDEQGLAAFF.